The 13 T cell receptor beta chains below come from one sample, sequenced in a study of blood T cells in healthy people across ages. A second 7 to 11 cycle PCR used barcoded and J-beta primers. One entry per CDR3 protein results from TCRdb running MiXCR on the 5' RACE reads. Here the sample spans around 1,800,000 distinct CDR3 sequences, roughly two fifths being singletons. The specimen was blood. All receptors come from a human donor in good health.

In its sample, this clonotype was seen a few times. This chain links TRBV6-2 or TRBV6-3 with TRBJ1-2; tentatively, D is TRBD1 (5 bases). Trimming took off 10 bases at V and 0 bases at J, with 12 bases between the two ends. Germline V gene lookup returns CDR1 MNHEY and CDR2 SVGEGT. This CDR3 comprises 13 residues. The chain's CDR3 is CAIGTTTNYGYTF. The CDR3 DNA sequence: TGTGCCATCGGGACCACAACTAACTATGGCTACACCTTC.

The CDR3 reads CSATPYRVSYEQYF. Here the CDR3 DNA reads TGCAGTGCTACTCCATACAGGGTATCCTACGAGCAGTACTTC. The V gene is TRBV20-1, the J gene TRBJ2-7, with a possible D match to TRBD1 (6 bases). CDR3 length equals 14 residues. V lost 4 bases to trimming and J lost 1 base, with 14 bases between them. The germline gives CDR1 DFQATT, CDR2 SNEGSKA (reference sequence).

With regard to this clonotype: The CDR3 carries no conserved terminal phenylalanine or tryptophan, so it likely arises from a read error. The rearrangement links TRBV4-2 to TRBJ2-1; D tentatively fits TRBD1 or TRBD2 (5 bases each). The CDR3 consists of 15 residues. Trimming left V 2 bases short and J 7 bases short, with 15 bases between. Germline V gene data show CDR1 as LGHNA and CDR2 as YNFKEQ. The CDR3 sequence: CASSQTGPLTNEQFV. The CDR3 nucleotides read TGTGCCAGCAGCCAAACGGGACCGTTGACGAATGAGCAGTTCGTC.

In DNA, the CDR3 is TGTGCCAGCAGCCCTCCCACTAACCGACAGGGAGTTTACACCGGGGAGCTGTTTTTT. Protein sequence: CASSPPTNRQGVYTGELFF. This rearrangement joins TRBV7-9 to TRBJ2-2; 7 bases align to TRBD1. The length of the CDR3 is 19 residues. The V segment lost 5 bases and the J segment 3 bases; nucleotides outside the gene matches: 18. Germline V CDR1 and CDR2: SEHNR, FQNEAQ (reference sequence). The whole variable domain, remainder taken from reference TRBV7-9 and TRBJ2-2, is DTGVSQNPRHKITKRGQNVTFRCDPISEHNRLYWYRQTLGQGPEFLTYFQNEAQLEKSRLLSDRFSAERPKGSFSTLEIQRTEQGDSAMYLCASSPPTNRQGVYTGELFFGEGSRLTVL.

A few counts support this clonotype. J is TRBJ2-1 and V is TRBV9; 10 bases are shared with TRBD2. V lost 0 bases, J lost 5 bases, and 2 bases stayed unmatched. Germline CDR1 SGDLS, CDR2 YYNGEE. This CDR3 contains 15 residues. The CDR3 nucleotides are TGTGCCAGCAGCGTAGGACTAGCGGGTAACAATGAGCAGTTCTTC. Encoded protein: CASSVGLAGNNEQFF.

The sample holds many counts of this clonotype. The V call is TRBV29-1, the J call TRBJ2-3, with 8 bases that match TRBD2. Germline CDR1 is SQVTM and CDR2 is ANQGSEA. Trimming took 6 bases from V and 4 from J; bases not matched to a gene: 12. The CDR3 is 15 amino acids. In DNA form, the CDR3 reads TGCAGCGTCCAGCGCGGGGGGCCTATCGCAGATACGCAGTATTTT. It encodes CSVQRGGPIADTQYF.

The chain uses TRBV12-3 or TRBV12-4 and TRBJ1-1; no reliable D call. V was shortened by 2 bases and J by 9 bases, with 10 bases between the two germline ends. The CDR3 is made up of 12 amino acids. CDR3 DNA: TGTGCCAGCAGTTTAAGCAGGAGTCAAGCTTTCTTT. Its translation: CASSLSRSQAFF.

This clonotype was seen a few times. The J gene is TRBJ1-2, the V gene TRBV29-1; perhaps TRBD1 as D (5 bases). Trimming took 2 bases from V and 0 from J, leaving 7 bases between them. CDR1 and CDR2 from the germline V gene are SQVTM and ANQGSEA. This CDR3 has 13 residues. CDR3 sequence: CSVELGANYGYTF. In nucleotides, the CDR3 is TGCAGCGTTGAACTGGGGGCTAACTATGGCTACACCTTC.

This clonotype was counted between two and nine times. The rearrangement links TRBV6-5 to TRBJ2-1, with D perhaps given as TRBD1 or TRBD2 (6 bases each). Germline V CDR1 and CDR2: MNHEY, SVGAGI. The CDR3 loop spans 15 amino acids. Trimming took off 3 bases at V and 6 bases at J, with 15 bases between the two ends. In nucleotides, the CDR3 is TGTGCCAGCAGTTATGATCTGGAGGGGGTCAATGAGCAGTTCTTC. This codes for CASSYDLEGVNEQFF.

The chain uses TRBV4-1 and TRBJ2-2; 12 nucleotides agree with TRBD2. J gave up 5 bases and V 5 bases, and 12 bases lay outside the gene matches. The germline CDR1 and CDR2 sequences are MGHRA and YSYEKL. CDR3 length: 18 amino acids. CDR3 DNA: TGCGCCAGCAGCTATAACCTAGGACTAGCGGGGTTTACCGGGGAGCTGTTTTTT. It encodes CASSYNLGLAGFTGELFF.

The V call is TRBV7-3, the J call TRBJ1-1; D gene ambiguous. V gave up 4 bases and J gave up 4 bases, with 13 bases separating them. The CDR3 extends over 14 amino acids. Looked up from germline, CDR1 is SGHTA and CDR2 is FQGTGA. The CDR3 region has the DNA TGTGCCAGCAGCTCCTCGGGAACGAGCACTGAAGCTTTCTTT. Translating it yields CASSSSGTSTEAFF. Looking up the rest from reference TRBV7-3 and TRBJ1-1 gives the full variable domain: GAGVSQTPSNKVTEKGKYVELRCDPISGHTALYWYRQSLGQGPEFLIYFQGTGAADDSGLPNDRFFAVRPEGSVSTLKIQRTERGDSAVYLCASSSSGTSTEAFFGQGTRLTVV.

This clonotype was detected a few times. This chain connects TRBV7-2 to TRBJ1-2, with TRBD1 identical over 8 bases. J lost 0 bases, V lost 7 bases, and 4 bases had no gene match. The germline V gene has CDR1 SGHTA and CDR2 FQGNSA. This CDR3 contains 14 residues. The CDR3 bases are TGTGCCAGCAACCCGGACAGGGCTAACTATGGCTACACCTTC. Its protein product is CASNPDRANYGYTF.

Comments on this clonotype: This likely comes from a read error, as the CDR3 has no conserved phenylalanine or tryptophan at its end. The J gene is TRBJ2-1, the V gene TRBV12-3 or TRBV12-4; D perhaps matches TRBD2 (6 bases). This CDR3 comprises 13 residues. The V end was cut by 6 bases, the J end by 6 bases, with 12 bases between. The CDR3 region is CASRNSGLNEQFL. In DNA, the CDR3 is TGTGCCAGCAGAAATAGCGGTCTCAATGAGCAGTTCTTA.